This T cell receptor (beta chain) was documented in a study of T cells in Graves' hyperthyroidism and ophthalmopathy. There were TCR beta CDR3 regions amplified from RNA transcripts. TCR CDR3 regions were first amplified by RT-PCR with HTBI primers. TCRdb re-called the multiplex PCR reads with MiXCR, one entry per CDR3 protein. The sample includes a few hundred thousand distinct CDR3 sequences, approximately 17% of them seen just once. The study, taken as a whole, reports: The blood repertoire included most of the expanded thyroid clonotypes above 0.001.

Ophthalmopathy in the patients scored at least 3 on Clinical Activity Score and at least 4 on NOSPECS grade, lasting under 3 months. Diagnosing involved the use of clinical symptoms, serum thyroxine and TRAb, thyroid ultrasound and orbital computed tomography. In this sample, this clonotype turned up once. Antigen specificity is unknown. The sequence was collected from a man between 18 and 29 years old with Graves' ophthalmopathy. The sequenced material came from blood.

The CDR3 loop reads CASSLPVGRGQGEAFF. In DNA, the CDR3 is TGTGCCAGCAGCTTGCCAGTTGGCAGGGGGCAGGGTGAAGCTTTCTTT. V and J are TRBV5-6 and TRBJ1-1; TRBD1 matches at 8 bases. The junction had 12 bases not matched to a gene; V was cut back by 1 base and J by 7 bases. The V gene's germline CDR1 is SGHDT and CDR2 YYEEEE. The CDR3 has 16 residues.